These 27 T cell receptor beta chains originate from one sample sequenced in a study of OX40 agonist ivuxolimab in advanced cancers. Produced via immunoSEQ multiplex PCR; TCRdb's table is partial and in-frame only. The sample has about 35,000 clones; roughly 84% are singletons. The source was CD4+ or CD8+ T cells sorted from blood, collected in a trial of the OX40 agonist ivuxolimab. Every receptor here comes from an adult with an advanced solid tumor such as melanoma, head and neck, liver or kidney cancer.

The rearrangement joins TRBV21-1 to TRBJ2-7; the table's D call, TRBD1, was not checked against the DNA. TRBV21-1 is a listed pseudogene. This CDR3 spans 15 amino acids. The CDR3 DNA sequence: TGTGCCAGCAGCACGCGACAGAAAGACAACTACGAGCAGTACTTC. Translating it yields CASSTRQKDNYEQYF.

The chain combines TRBV7-2 with TRBJ2-7; no clear D. Per the germline V gene, CDR1 is SGHTA and CDR2 is FQGNSA. The CDR3 covers 13 residues. Trimming cost V 4 bases and J 1 base, with 8 bases left between them. The CDR3: CASSSLDSYEQYF. The CDR3 DNA sequence: TGTGCCAGCAGCTCCCTAGATTCCTACGAGCAGTACTTC.

This chain joins TRBV2 and TRBJ1-6; 10 nucleotides agree with TRBD1. Trimming at V came to 6 bases and at J to 10 bases, leaving 9 bases not matched to a gene. CDR3 length: 15 amino acids. CDR1 SNHLY and CDR2 FYNNEI come from the germline V gene. The DNA for the CDR3 is TGTGCCAGCAGGGGGCGGGACAGGGGAGGATCACCCCTCCACTTT. Its protein is CASRGRDRGGSPLHF.

The CDR3 protein is CASSEGGTGAYGYTF. For the CDR3, the DNA is TGTGCCAGCAGTGAAGGGGGGACAGGGGCATATGGCTACACCTTC. The chain carries TRBV28 and TRBJ1-2, with 10 nucleotides matching TRBD1. The CDR3 has 15 amino acids. Per the germline V gene, CDR1 is MDHEN and CDR2 is SYDVKM. Germline trimming cut 5 bases from V and 5 bases from J; bases unmatched to any gene: 8.

J is TRBJ1-2 and V is TRBV5-1; D is perhaps TRBD1 (5 bases). CDR1 is SGHRS and CDR2 is YFSETQ in the germline V gene. With 0 bases removed from V and 6 bases from J, the gap between germline ends came to 15 bases. CDR3 length: 15 residues. The CDR3 sequence is CASSLDAQGGHGYTF. CDR3 coding DNA: TGCGCCAGCAGCTTGGATGCCCAGGGCGGCCATGGCTACACCTTC.

This chain joins TRBV5-1 and TRBJ2-1, with D perhaps TRBD2 (6 bases). V lost 3 bases, J lost 1 base, and 14 bases lay in between. Germline CDR1 SGHRS, CDR2 YFSETQ. CDR3 length: 16 amino acids. The CDR3 bases are TGCGCCAGCAGCTCTGGGCTAGCGCCTTCCTACAATGAGCAGTTCTTC. Its translation: CASSSGLAPSYNEQFF.

The chain couples TRBV2 to TRBJ1-5, with D possibly being TRBD1 (5 bases). This CDR3 has 14 amino acids. Per germline, CDR1 SNHLY and CDR2 FYNNEI. V lost 9 bases to trimming and J lost 1 base, with 13 bases between them. This chain's CDR3 is CASGGGWSNQPQHF. The CDR3 DNA is TGTGCCAGTGGGGGGGGGTGGAGCAATCAGCCCCAGCATTTT.

The chain employs TRBV2 and TRBJ2-7; D possibly matches TRBD1 or TRBD2 (5 bases each). V was pared by 8 bases and J by 1 base, with 15 bases between. CDR3 length equals 14 residues. Germline V lookup: CDR1 SNHLY, CDR2 FYNNEI. CDR3 in amino acids: CASLLGWGSYEQYF. The CDR3 coding sequence is TGTGCCAGCCTCCTCGGGTGGGGGTCCTACGAGCAGTACTTC.

The chain uses TRBV23-1 and TRBJ1-6, with D tentatively TRBD1 (5 bases). Being an ORF, TRBV23-1 has a function that is uncertain. This CDR3 comprises 16 residues. With 0 bases removed from V and 7 bases from J, the gap between germline ends came to 13 bases. The CDR3 sequence: CASSQSIQGSNSPLHF. In nucleotides, the CDR3 is TGCGCCAGCAGTCAATCTATCCAGGGTAGCAATTCACCCCTCCACTTT.

The chain has TRBV25-1 and TRBJ2-5; D gene ambiguous. V was clipped by 3 bases and J by 1 base, with 12 bases between them. The CDR3 loop spans 15 amino acids. In germline, CDR1 is MGHDK, CDR2 SYGVNS. The chain's CDR3 is CASSDPKTGQETQYF. The CDR3 DNA is TGTGCCAGCAGTGACCCAAAGACCGGCCAAGAGACCCAGTACTTC.

The gene calls are TRBV6-1 and TRBJ2-3; TRBD1 might be the D (7 bases). The germline gives CDR1 MNHNS, CDR2 SASEGT. This CDR3 is built from 14 residues. V lost 7 bases to trimming and J lost 2 bases, with 13 bases between them. The CDR3 region is CASTPGGFTDTQYF. The DNA for the CDR3 is TGTGCCAGCACCCCAGGGGGGTTCACAGATACGCAGTATTTT.

This sequence joins TRBV28 and TRBJ1-4; a possible D gene is TRBD1 (5 bases). The CDR3 covers 15 residues. The germline V gene has CDR1 MDHEN and CDR2 SYDVKM. The V gene lost 5 bases and the J gene lost 0 bases, with 10 bases spanning the gap. CDR3 sequence reads: CASSGGATTNEKLFF. The CDR3 DNA is TGTGCCAGCAGTGGAGGGGCAACAACTAATGAAAAACTGTTTTTT.

There are a few counts of this clone. As DNA, the CDR3 is TGTGCCAGCAGCCTGGGGACGGGCTTGGAAGCTTTCTTT. The encoded protein is CASSLGTGLEAFF. V and J are TRBV9 and TRBJ1-1; tentatively, D is TRBD1 (5 bases). Germline V gives CDR1 SGDLS, CDR2 YYNGEE. V was pared by 4 bases and J by 8 bases, with 15 bases between. This CDR3 spans 13 amino acids.

As DNA, the CDR3 is TGTGCCAGCAGCCTTTTGGCTGGACAGGGTGAAAAACTGTTTTTT. Encoded protein: CASSLLAGQGEKLFF. The gene calls are TRBV7-6 and TRBJ1-4, with 8 nucleotides matching TRBD1. Germline V lookup: CDR1 SGHVS, CDR2 FNYEAQ. V lost 5 bases, J lost 7 bases, and 9 bases stayed unmatched. This CDR3 region has 15 residues.

This clone showed up just a few times. The chain combines TRBV6-5 with TRBJ2-7, with unresolved D. The CDR3 is made up of 12 amino acids. Germline V lookup: CDR1 MNHEY, CDR2 SVGAGI. The V gene lost 8 bases and the J gene lost 0 bases, with 8 bases spanning the gap. The CDR3 DNA reads TGTGCCAGCGCTGTAACCTCCTACGAGCAGTACTTC. Protein sequence: CASAVTSYEQYF.

The chain combines TRBV6-5 with TRBJ2-1; 7 nucleotides match TRBD2. Germline CDR1 and CDR2: MNHEY and SVGAGI. The CDR3 extends over 15 amino acids. V shed 6 bases, J shed 3 bases, and the junction held 8 bases outside the gene matches. CDR3 DNA: TGTGCCAGCAGGCCGACTAGCCATCTCTACAATGAGCAGTTCTTC. It is translated as CASRPTSHLYNEQFF.

The chain couples TRBV10-3 to TRBJ1-3, with D maybe TRBD1 (6 bases). Trimming pared 3 bases from V and 4 bases from J, leaving 13 bases between. Germline CDR1 and CDR2: ENHRY and SYGVKD. The CDR3 length is 15 residues. CDR3: CAISEVGARGNTIYF. The DNA of the CDR3 is TGTGCCATCAGTGAAGTGGGGGCGCGGGGAAACACCATATATTTT.

The chain employs TRBV27 and TRBJ2-3, with 7 bases identical to TRBD2. Germline lookup yields CDR1 MNHEY and CDR2 SMNVEV (reference sequence). Trimming removed 3 bases from V and 2 bases from J; junction bases left unmatched: 5. CDR3 length: 15 amino acids. The CDR3 nucleotides read TGTGCCAGCAGTTTGGGTAGCGGGTACACAGATACGCAGTATTTT. Protein product: CASSLGSGYTDTQYF.

A single count supports this clone. V is TRBV7-6 and J is TRBJ1-3, with D uncertain. This CDR3 comprises 15 residues. V was shortened by 2 bases and J by 4 bases, with 12 bases between the two germline ends. Germline CDR1 reads SGHVS; CDR2 reads FNYEAQ. Here the CDR3 reads CASSLSGMAGNTIYF. The CDR3 coding sequence is TGTGCCAGCAGCTTATCGGGGATGGCCGGAAACACCATATATTTT. Supplemented by reference TRBV7-6 and TRBJ1-3, the full variable domain reads GAGVSQSPRYKVTKRGQDVALRCDPISGHVSLYWYRQALGQGPEFLTYFNYEAQQDKSGLPNDRFSAERPEGSISTLTIQRTEQRDSAMYRCASSLSGMAGNTIYFGEGSWLTVV.

The chain couples TRBV5-1 to TRBJ1-1; D gene uncertain. This CDR3 is 17 amino acids long. Germline values: CDR1 SGHRS, CDR2 YFSETQ. V lost 0 bases and J 5 bases, leaving 20 bases between the germline ends. CDR3 loop: CASSLGGVVVSDTEAFF. In DNA form, the CDR3 reads TGCGCCAGCAGCTTGGGTGGGGTGGTGGTGAGTGATACTGAAGCTTTCTTT.

This clone appeared a single time. V usage is TRBV15 and J usage is TRBJ2-7; D may correspond to TRBD1 or TRBD2 (6 bases each). The germline CDR1 and CDR2 sequences are LNHNV and YYDKDF (reference sequence). Trimming stripped 3 bases from V and 0 bases from J, with 24 bases between. The CDR3 contains 19 residues. The CDR3 nucleotides read TGTGCCACCAGCAGGAGGGGAATTTGGGGGGCCTTTGACTCCTACGAGCAGTACTTC. This gives the protein CATSRRGIWGAFDSYEQYF.

This chain uses TRBV6-1 with TRBJ2-2; no definite D call. Trimming took off 3 bases at V and 4 bases at J, with 12 bases between the two ends. Per the germline V gene, CDR1 is MNHNS and CDR2 is SASEGT. The CDR3 is 15 amino acids. CDR3 DNA: TGTGCCAGCAGTGACACACCTTGGAGCACCGGGGAGCTGTTTTTT. Residues: CASSDTPWSTGELFF.

The chain links TRBV7-6 to TRBJ2-7; D unclear. CDR3 length: 14 residues. Germline V gene lookup returns CDR1 SGHVS and CDR2 FNYEAQ. Trimming removed 0 bases from V and 5 bases from J, with 11 bases in between. CDR3 sequence reads: CASSLASRINEQYF. The DNA of the CDR3 is TGTGCCAGCAGCTTAGCGAGTAGGATCAACGAGCAGTACTTC.

Remarks on this clone: Compared with germline, one end of the junction differs, possibly owing to a read error. The chain is built from TRBV19 and TRBJ1-5, with 8 bases matching TRBD1. From germline, CDR1 is LNHDA and CDR2 SQIVND (reference sequence). There are 15 residues in the CDR3. The CDR3 sequence is CASSVDRGRNQPQHF. CDR3 DNA: TGTGCCAGTAGTGTAGACAGGGGTCGCAATCAGCCCCAGCATTTT. Based on the CDR3 plus reference TRBV19 and TRBJ1-5, the full variable domain is DGGITQSPKYLFRKEGQNVTLSCEQNLNHDAMYWYRQDPGQGLRLIYYSQIVNDFQKGDIAEGYSVSREKKESFPLTVTSAQKNPTAFYLCASSVDRGRNQPQHFGDGTRLSIL.

This chain connects TRBV5-4 to TRBJ2-7; weak D call: TRBD1 (6 bases). The CDR3 consists of 14 residues. Germline CDR1 SGHNT, CDR2 YYREEE (reference sequence). Trimming left V 3 bases short and J 5 bases short, with 15 bases between. The CDR3 DNA reads as TGTGCCAGCAGCTCCTGGACAGTGGCGGACGAGCAGTACTTC. Protein sequence: CASSSWTVADEQYF.

This chain connects TRBV15 to TRBJ1-1; maybe TRBD1 (6 bases). The CDR3 is made up of 15 amino acids. CDR1 LNHNV and CDR2 YYDKDF come from the germline V gene (reference sequence). V was trimmed by 2 bases and J by 0 bases, leaving 10 bases between them. The CDR3 DNA reads as TGTGCCACCAGCAGATCACAGGGTATGAACACTGAAGCTTTCTTT. It yields the protein CATSRSQGMNTEAFF.

CDR3 amino acids: CSALWGETQYF. The CDR3 DNA follows: TGCAGTGCTTTATGGGGAGAGACCCAGTACTTC. The chain uses TRBV20-1 and TRBJ2-5; D call uncertain. The CDR3 runs to 11 residues. The V end was cut by 5 bases, the J end by 4 bases, with 8 bases between. Germline CDR1 reads DFQATT; CDR2 reads SNEGSKA (reference sequence).